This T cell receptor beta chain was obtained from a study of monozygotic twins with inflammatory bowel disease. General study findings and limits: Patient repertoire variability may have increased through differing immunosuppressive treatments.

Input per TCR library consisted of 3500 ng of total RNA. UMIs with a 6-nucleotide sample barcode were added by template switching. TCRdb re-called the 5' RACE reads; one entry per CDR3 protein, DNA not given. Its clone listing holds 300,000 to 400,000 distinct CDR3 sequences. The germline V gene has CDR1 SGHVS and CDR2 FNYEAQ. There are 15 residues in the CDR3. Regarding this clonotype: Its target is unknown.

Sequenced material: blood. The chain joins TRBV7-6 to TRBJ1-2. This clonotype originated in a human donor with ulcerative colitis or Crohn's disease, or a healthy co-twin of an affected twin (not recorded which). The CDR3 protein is CASSSRGGADYGYTF.